This is a list of T cell receptor beta chains from one sample in a study of cytomegalovirus exposure and HLA in healthy donors. The protocol was immunoSEQ multiplex PCR, while the TCRdb copy is restricted to in-frame clones and leaves out a portion. The repertoire table contains about 130,000 clones. The sequencing input was PBMCs. The receptor set was obtained from a young man in good health and CMV-seronegative. CDR3s include the opening cysteine and the closing phenylalanine or tryptophan. The order of the fields is V gene, D gene, J gene, CDR3 DNA, CDR3 protein. A D gene is named only where the DNA matches it firmly.

V gene: TRBV27
D gene: -
J gene: TRBJ2-7
CDR3 DNA: TGTGCCAGCAGTGTAGGACGGGAATCCTACGAGCAGTACTTC
CDR3 protein: CASSVGRESYEQYF

V gene: TRBV18
D gene: -
J gene: TRBJ2-1
CDR3 DNA: TGTGCCAGCTCACCACGGATCCGGGGAGGTGAGCAGTTCTTC
CDR3 protein: CASSPRIRGGEQFF

V gene: TRBV2
D gene: TRBD1
J gene: TRBJ1-5
CDR3 DNA: TGTGCCAGCAGCTTGATGACAGGGCGCAATCAGCCCCAGCATTTT
CDR3 protein: CASSLMTGRNQPQHF

V gene: TRBV4-3
D gene: -
J gene: TRBJ1-5
CDR3 DNA: TGCGCCAGCAGCCAAGGTTTGGGGCCGGATCAGCCCCAGCATTTT
CDR3 protein: CASSQGLGPDQPQHF

V gene: TRBV5-1
D gene: TRBD1
J gene: TRBJ1-3
CDR3 DNA: TGCGCCAGCAGCTCCTTATCCGGGACAGCTGAATCGGGCACCATATATTTT
CDR3 protein: CASSSLSGTAESGTIYF

V gene: TRBV19
D gene: TRBD1
J gene: TRBJ1-1
CDR3 DNA: TGTGCCAGCCGTCGGGCAGGGGGGATAAGAGCTGAAGCTTTCTTT
CDR3 protein: CASRRAGGIRAEAFF

V gene: TRBV5-1
D gene: -
J gene: TRBJ2-7
CDR3 DNA: TGCGCCAGCAGCCCTCAAGGTTTAAGCGAGCAGTACTTC
CDR3 protein: CASSPQGLSEQYF

V gene: TRBV9
D gene: -
J gene: TRBJ2-7
CDR3 DNA: TGTGCCAGCAGTGAGAAGAGTAGTACTATTTACGAGCAGTACTTC
CDR3 protein: CASSEKSSTIYEQYF

V gene: TRBV19
D gene: TRBD2
J gene: TRBJ2-3
CDR3 DNA: TGTGCCAGTTGTGCTAGCGGGACAATCGATACGCAGTATTTT
CDR3 protein: CASCASGTIDTQYF

V gene: TRBV30
D gene: TRBD2
J gene: TRBJ2-1
CDR3 DNA: TGTGCCTGGAGTGTATGGCTAGCGGATGAGCAGTTCTTC
CDR3 protein: CAWSVWLADEQFF

V gene: TRBV28
D gene: -
J gene: TRBJ2-3
CDR3 DNA: TGTGCCAGCAGCTCCCACGGGGAGCCCTTTTTC
CDR3 protein: CASSSHGEPFF

V gene: TRBV19
D gene: -
J gene: TRBJ2-6
CDR3 DNA: TGTGCCAGTAGTATCCAGTCTCCTGCTGGGGCCAACGTCCTGACTTTC
CDR3 protein: CASSIQSPAGANVLTF

V gene: TRBV6-6
D gene: -
J gene: TRBJ1-1
CDR3 DNA: TGTGCCAGCAGTTATTGGGGAGATCTGAACACTGAAGCTTTCTTT
CDR3 protein: CASSYWGDLNTEAFF

V gene: TRBV10-3
D gene: -
J gene: TRBJ1-5
CDR3 DNA: TGTGCCATCAGCGGGGGGCCCCTCAATCAGCCCCAGCATTTT
CDR3 protein: CAISGGPLNQPQHF

V gene: TRBV7-3
D gene: TRBD1
J gene: TRBJ2-7
CDR3 DNA: TGTGCCAGCAGCGACTGGGGACAGGGGTCCTACGAGCAGTACTTC
CDR3 protein: CASSDWGQGSYEQYF

V gene: TRBV18
D gene: TRBD1
J gene: TRBJ1-2
CDR3 DNA: TGTGCCAGCTCACCACCGGGGACAGGGAGTATTGGCTACACCTTC
CDR3 protein: CASSPPGTGSIGYTF

V gene: TRBV10-3
D gene: -
J gene: TRBJ2-1
CDR3 DNA: TGTGCAGGGACAAACGAGCAGGGGAATGAGCAGTTCTTC
CDR3 protein: CAGTNEQGNEQFF

V gene: TRBV5-1
D gene: TRBD1
J gene: TRBJ2-3
CDR3 DNA: TGCGCCAGCAGCTCCCACTGGACAGGATCCTCAAATGGGGGGCAGTATTTT
CDR3 protein: CASSSHWTGSSNGGQYF

V gene: TRBV27
D gene: TRBD2
J gene: TRBJ2-2
CDR3 DNA: TGTGCCAGCAGTCCATTTCAATCCCCGGGACTAGCGGGAGGCGGCGGGGAGCCGTTTTTT
CDR3 protein: CASSPFQSPGLAGGGGEPFF

V gene: TRBV13
D gene: -
J gene: TRBJ2-4
CDR3 DNA: TGTGCCAGCAGTCTATTGACCAAAAACATTCAGTACTTC
CDR3 protein: CASSLLTKNIQYF

V gene: TRBV19
D gene: TRBD1
J gene: TRBJ1-1
CDR3 DNA: TGTGCCAGTAGCGAACCGGGACAGGGAAACACTGAAGCTTTCTTT
CDR3 protein: CASSEPGQGNTEAFF

V gene: TRBV29-1
D gene: TRBD1
J gene: TRBJ2-3
CDR3 DNA: TGCAGCGTAGCACCGGGACAGCTTACAGATACGCAGTATTTT
CDR3 protein: CSVAPGQLTDTQYF